This T cell receptor beta chain was documented in a study of blood T cell repertoires in COVID-19 (dated by TCRdb to the early 2020s). As for the study more broadly: The collaborator samples originated in the United States, Italy and Spain and spanned the acute and convalescent phases of COVID-19. The material from the prospective study consisted of cDNA or gDNA derived from T cells, B-cell-depleted T cells, or PBMCs. The dataset comprised deeply sampled blood TCRbeta repertoires from subjects exposed to, actively infected with, or recovered from COVID-19. The repertoires were released in a freely available public database intended as a resource for research on the immune response to SARS-CoV-2. Samples were obtained from the ongoing ImmuneRACE study (first 160 participants) and from 1,254 subjects provided by 6 global collaborators. The sample metadata nearly always contained a de-identified subject ID, COVID-19 status, age in years and sex. Where HLA class I and class II types were available, the types were taken from metadata supplied by the sample provider, not from assay-based typing. Study-wide conclusions, independent of this receptor: Clinical and demographic metadata were provided uncurated, with the amount varying by source and participant.

In Seattle, one collaborating source enrolled patients while the infection was active and tracked those patients longitudinally over the course of disease. The collaborating institutions used their own protocols to collect whole blood in K2EDTA tubes. For TCRbeta analysis, collaborator samples were shipped as frozen whole blood, as isolated PBMCs, or as DNA extracted from either sample type. As encoded in the germline V gene (reference sequence), CDR1 is SEHNR while CDR2 is FQNEAQ. V and J lose 1 base and 1 base, and a span of 13 bases separates them. The CDR3 starts with the cysteine, ends with the phenylalanine, and has 16 residues. The DNA shown is the 48-base CDR3, in frame from base 1. TCRbeta CDR3 regions were amplified from genomic DNA using the immunoSEQ Assay, a bias-controlled multiplex PCR. Turning to the authors' computational methods: The number of nucleated cells in each sample was estimated from the amplification of reference gene primers within the assay. To quantify the absolute abundance of each unique TCRbeta CDR3 rearrangement, sequence reads were collapsed and filtered. For each sample, productive Simpson clonality was calculated by taking the square root of Simpson's diversity index across productive rearrangements. TCRdb took this table from immuneACCESS and kept in-frame rearrangements with V and J called. Such tables lack part of the clones; where checked against another copy, unresolved V genes explain under half of the gap, and the rest is unexplained. For V, J and clone size, that table is used; D and trimming come from the DNA. This sample gives hundreds of thousands of clones in total; roughly 90% of them show up just once. The ten largest make up roughly 0.78% of the sample.

About this clone itself: Its antigen has not been determined. Per-base quality was not reported, and no clone a single base away is much larger than it.

This receptor was identified in a man between 18 and 35 years old with COVID-19, enrolled during active disease. What was sequenced was peripheral blood. This sequence uses TRBV7-9 and TRBJ1-1; the D segment could be TRBD1, given 6 matching bases. The DNA is as follows: TGTGCCAGCAGCTTAGGCTCAGGGGCTTCGAACACTGAAGCTTTCTTT. Translated, it gives CASSLGSGASNTEAFF.